The entry below gives a single T cell receptor beta chain sequence along with its context. Germline values: CDR1 PRHDT, CDR2 FYEKMQ (reference sequence). CDR3 length equals 14 residues. The data derive from a study of blood T cells in healthy people across ages. A J-beta primer mix and a sample-barcoded 5' primer were used in a second PCR of roughly 7 to 12 cycles. TCRdb itself ran the 5' RACE reads through MiXCR, one entry per CDR3 protein. The table lists around 800,000 distinct CDR3 sequences, roughly 25% of them singletons, with approximately 2.9% in the top ten. Separately, the same data were catalogued under a study of T cells of mothers and their children.

Material: blood. This TCR was recovered from a boy aged 5-17 years in good health. V gene TRBV13 combines with J gene TRBJ2-5; D not certain. Near its end, the DNA agrees better with TRBJ2-1, so the J call may be wrong. The CDR3 coding sequence is TGTGCCAGCAGCAACATACTTATTATCGGTGAGCAGTTCTTC. It yields the protein CASSNILIIGEQFF.